This T cell receptor (beta chain) was retrieved from a study of shared clonotypes between healthy human individuals. Study outcomes and limitations: Compared with memory subsets, naive subsets generally had larger estimated richness.

TCRdb's copy holds only in-frame clones and misses some; the assay was immunoSEQ multiplex PCR. Among fewer than 2.5 million clones listed, over 85% were seen once. The ends were cut back, 5 bases at V and 2 bases at J, with 9 bases in the middle. The length of the CDR3 is 13 residues. Germline loops: CDR1 SGHTA, CDR2 FQGTGA. As concerns this clone: The target antigen is unknown.

This TCR came from a young man in good health. Some clones in this sample may be carry-over from other donors' samples. The J gene is TRBJ2-5, the V gene TRBV7-3; D is possibly TRBD2 (5 bases). The sample consisted of naive CD4+ T cells from PBMCs. Subset defined: CD45RA+ positively selected. The CDR3 sequence is CASSVGAQETQYF. The CDR3 region has the DNA TGTGCCAGCAGCGTGGGAGCTCAAGAGACCCAGTACTTC.